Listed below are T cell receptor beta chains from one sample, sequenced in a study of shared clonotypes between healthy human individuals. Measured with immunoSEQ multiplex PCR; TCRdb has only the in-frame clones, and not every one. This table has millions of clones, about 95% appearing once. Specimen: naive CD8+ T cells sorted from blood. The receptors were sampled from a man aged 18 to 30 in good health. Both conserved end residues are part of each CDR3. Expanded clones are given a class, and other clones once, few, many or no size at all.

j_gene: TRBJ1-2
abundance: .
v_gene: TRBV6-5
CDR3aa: CASSPEGGLNYGYTF

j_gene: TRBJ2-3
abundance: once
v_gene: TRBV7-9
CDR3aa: CASSLIDQGVADTQYF

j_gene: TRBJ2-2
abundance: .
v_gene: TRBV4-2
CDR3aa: CASSQEQGDTGELFF

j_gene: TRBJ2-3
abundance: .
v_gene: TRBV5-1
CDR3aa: CASSFLRTDTQYF

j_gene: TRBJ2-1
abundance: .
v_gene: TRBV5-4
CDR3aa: CAVRDRGSNEQFF

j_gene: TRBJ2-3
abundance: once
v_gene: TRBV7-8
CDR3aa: CASSSNTLPDTQYF

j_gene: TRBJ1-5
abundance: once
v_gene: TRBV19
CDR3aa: CASSIGDSYNQPQHF

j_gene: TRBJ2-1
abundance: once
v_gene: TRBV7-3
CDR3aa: CASSHPFDGHNEQFF

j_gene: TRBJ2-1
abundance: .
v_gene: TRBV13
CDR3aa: CASSSGTENYNEQFF

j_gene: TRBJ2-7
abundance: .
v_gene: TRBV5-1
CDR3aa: CASSLLADPLEQYF

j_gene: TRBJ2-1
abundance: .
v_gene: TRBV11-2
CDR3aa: CASSSSTHGSSYNEQFF

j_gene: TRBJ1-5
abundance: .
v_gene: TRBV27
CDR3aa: CASSGTVESWPQHF

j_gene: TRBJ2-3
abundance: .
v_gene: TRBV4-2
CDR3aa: CASSQDQLSTDTQYF

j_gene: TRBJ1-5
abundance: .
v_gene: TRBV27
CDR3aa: CASSLSGNQPQHF

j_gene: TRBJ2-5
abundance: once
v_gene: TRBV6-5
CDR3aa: CASSYSEGETQYF

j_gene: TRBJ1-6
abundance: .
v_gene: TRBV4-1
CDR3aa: CASSSRDDPNSPLHF

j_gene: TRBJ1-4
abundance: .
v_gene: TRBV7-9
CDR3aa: CASQAPLGEKLFF

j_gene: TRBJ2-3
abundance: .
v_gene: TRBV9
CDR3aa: CASSDPITDTQYF

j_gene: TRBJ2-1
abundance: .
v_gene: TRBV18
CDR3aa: CASSNSGETYNEQFF

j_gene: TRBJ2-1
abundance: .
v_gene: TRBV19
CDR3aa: CASSMFQHNEQFF

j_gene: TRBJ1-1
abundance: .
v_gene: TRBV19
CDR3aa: CASSQGFTEAFF

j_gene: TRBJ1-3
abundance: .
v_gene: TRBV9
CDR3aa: CASSATGYPSGNTIYF

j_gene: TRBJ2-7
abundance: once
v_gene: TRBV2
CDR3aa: CASSRTGVYEQYF

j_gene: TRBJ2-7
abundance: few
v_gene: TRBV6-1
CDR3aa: CATTLGGYEQYF

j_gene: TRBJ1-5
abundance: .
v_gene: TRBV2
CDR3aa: CASSDTGAYSAQHF

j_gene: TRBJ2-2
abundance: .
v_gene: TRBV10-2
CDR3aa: CAVEGVYTGELFF

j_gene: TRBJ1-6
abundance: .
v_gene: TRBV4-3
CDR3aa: CASSQGQVGSPLHF

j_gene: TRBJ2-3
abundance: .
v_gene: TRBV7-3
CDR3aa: CASSPDNTDTQYF

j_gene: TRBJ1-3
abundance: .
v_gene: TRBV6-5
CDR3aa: CASSYSQGSGNTIYF

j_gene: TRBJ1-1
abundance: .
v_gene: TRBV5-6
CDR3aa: CASNEGTSMNTEAFF

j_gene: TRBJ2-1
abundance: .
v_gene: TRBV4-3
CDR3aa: CASSHPPSEKNNEQFF

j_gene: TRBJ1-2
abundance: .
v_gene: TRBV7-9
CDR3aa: CASSLEEWATKGYTF

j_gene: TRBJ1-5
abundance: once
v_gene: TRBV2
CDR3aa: CASSETGGDSNQPQHF

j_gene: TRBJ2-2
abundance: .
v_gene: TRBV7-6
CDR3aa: CASSLARASTGELFF

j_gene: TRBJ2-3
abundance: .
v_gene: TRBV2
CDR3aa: CASRSGISVGSWTDTQYF

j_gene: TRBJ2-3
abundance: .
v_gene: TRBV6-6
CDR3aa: CASSYRGASTDTQYF

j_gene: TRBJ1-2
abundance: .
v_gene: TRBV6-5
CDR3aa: CASSPREGGYGYTF

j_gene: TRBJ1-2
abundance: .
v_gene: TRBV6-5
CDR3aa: CASSYSRTGKGGYTF

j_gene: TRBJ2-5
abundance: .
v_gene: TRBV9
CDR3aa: CASSVAGSQETQYF

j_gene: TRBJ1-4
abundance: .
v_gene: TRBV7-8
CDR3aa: CASSPGTGGAANEKLFF

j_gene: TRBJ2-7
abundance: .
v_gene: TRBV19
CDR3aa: CASSIAGQTYEQYF

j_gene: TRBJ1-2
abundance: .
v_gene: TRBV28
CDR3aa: CASRLRTGNYGYTF

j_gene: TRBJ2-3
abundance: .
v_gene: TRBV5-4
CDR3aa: CASSPGQGRRAFTDTQYF

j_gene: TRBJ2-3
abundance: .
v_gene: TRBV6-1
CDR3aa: CASSRDRGTDTQYF

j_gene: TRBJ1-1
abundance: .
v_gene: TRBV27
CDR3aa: CASSTHLNTEAFF

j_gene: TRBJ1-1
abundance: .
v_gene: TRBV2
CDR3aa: CAVGRGNTEAFF

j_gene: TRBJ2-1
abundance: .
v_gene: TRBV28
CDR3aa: CASSFPGQDESYNEQFF